The T cell receptor (beta chain) under discussion was sequenced for a study of OX40 agonist ivuxolimab in advanced cancers. This clone was counted between two and nine times. The antigen is undetermined. The CDR3 covers 15 residues. CDR1 and CDR2 from the germline V gene are SGHTA and FQGNSA. V was cut by 0 bases and J by 4 bases, with 13 bases left in between. Study-wide results and caveats: Certain nonresponders likewise exhibited a low normalized T-cell clonal expansion. Dose levels from 0.1 to 3.0 mg/kg saw CD4+ and CD8+ blood T cells expand clonally by week 6.

Produced via immunoSEQ multiplex PCR; TCRdb's table is partial and in-frame only. This sample has tens of thousands of clones, with approximately 84% found just once. The starting material was CD4+ or CD8+ T cells sorted from blood, obtained in a trial of the OX40 agonist ivuxolimab. This chain uses TRBV7-2 with TRBJ2-7; perhaps TRBD1 as D (5 bases). The TCR comes from an adult with an advanced solid tumor such as melanoma, head and neck, liver or kidney cancer. DNA of the CDR3: TGTGCCAGCAGCTTAGCGGCGGATAACAGGTACGAGCAGTACTTC. It is translated as CASSLAADNRYEQYF. The full variable domain, completed using reference TRBV7-2 and TRBJ2-7, is GAGVSQSPSNKVTEKGKDVELRCDPISGHTALYWYRQSLGQGLEFLIYFQGNSAPDKSGLPSDRFSAERTGGSVSTLTIQRTQQEDSAVYLCASSLAADNRYEQYFGPGTRLTVT.